The clone carrying this TCR beta chain was counted only a few times. This entry belongs to a study of early T cells in non-severe SARS-CoV-2 infection. In TCRdb, the 5' RACE reads were re-called with MiXCR into one record per CDR3 protein. The data contain 90,000 to 130,000 distinct CDR3 sequences, roughly 13% of them singletons. This CDR3 spans 13 amino acids. CDR1 is MDHEN and CDR2 is SYDVKM in the germline V gene. V gave up 5 bases and J gave up 8 bases; unmatched junction bases: 5. The receptor's source is an adult who was a healthcare worker with PCR-confirmed SARS-CoV-2 infection or an uninfected control (not recorded which). This sequence joins TRBV28 and TRBJ2-1; 8 bases match TRBD2. The specimen was whole blood, collected at baseline. Written as DNA, the CDR3 is TGTGCCAGCAGTCCCGGGGGGGGTGATGAGCAGTTCTTC. It specifies CASSPGGGDEQFF.